Detailed here is one TCR beta chain. The CDR3 has 14 residues. Trimming stripped 5 bases from V and 2 bases from J, with 13 bases between. Germline CDR1 reads SEHNR; CDR2 reads FQNEAQ (reference sequence). Assay used: immunoSEQ multiplex PCR; TCRdb lists only in-frame clones, some missing. The table shows 40,000 to 60,000 clones, with 65% to 85% occurring only once. Regarding time point: peripheral blood 6 weeks after treatment start. Each patient's cancer was a locally advanced or metastatic urothelial carcinoma. The sample originates from a study of PD-L1 blockade in urothelial cancer. The V and J genes are TRBV7-9 and TRBJ2-7; D is perhaps TRBD1 (6 bases). The sample in question was PBMCs, obtained around atezolizumab (anti-PD-L1) treatment. This receptor was identified in a man between 65 and 85 years old with urothelial cancer. CDR3 nucleotide sequence: TGTGCCAGCAGCCCCCAGGGGATTACCTACGAGCAGTACTTC. This sequence encodes CASSPQGITYEQYF. The full variable domain, its missing parts supplied by reference TRBV7-9 and TRBJ2-7, is DTGVSQNPRHKITKRGQNVTFRCDPISEHNRLYWYRQTLGQGPEFLTYFQNEAQLEKSRLLSDRFSAERPKGSFSTLEIQRTEQGDSAMYLCASSPQGITYEQYFGPGTRLTVT.